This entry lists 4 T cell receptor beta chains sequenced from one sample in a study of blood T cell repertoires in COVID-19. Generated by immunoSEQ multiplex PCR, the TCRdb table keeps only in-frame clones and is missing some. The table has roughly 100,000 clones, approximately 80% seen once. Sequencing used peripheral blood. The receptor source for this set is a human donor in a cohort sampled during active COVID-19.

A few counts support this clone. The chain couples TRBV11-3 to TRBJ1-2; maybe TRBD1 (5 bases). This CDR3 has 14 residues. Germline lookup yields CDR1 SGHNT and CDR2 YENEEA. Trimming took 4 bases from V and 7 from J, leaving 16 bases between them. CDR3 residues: CASSSRWGEGGYTF. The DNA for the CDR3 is TGTGCCAGCAGCTCCCGCTGGGGGGAGGGTGGCTACACCTTC.

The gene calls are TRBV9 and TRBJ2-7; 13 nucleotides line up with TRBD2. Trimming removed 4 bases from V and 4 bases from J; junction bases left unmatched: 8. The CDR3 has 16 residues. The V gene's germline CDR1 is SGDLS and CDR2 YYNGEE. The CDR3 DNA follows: TGTGCCAGCAGCCCCCTCGGACTAGCGGGGGTTTACGAGCAGTACTTC. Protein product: CASSPLGLAGVYEQYF.

The CDR3 region has the DNA TGTGCCAGCAGCGGAATGACAGGGATGGGGAACACTGAAGCTTTCTTT. Residues: CASSGMTGMGNTEAFF. The chain employs TRBV5-5 and TRBJ1-1; 7 bases are a match to TRBD1. The V and J ends lost 4 bases and 1 base, in that order; junction bases with no gene match: 10. Germline CDR1 and CDR2: SGHKS and YYEKEE (reference sequence). The CDR3 runs 16 residues.

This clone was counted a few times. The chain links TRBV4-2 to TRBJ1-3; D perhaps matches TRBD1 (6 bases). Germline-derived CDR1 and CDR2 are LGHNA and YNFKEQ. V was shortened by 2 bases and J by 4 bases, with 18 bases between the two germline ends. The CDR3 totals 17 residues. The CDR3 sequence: CASSQTPGGLGGNTIYF. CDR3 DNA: TGTGCCAGCAGCCAAACCCCCGGGGGGCTAGGCGGAAACACCATATATTTT.